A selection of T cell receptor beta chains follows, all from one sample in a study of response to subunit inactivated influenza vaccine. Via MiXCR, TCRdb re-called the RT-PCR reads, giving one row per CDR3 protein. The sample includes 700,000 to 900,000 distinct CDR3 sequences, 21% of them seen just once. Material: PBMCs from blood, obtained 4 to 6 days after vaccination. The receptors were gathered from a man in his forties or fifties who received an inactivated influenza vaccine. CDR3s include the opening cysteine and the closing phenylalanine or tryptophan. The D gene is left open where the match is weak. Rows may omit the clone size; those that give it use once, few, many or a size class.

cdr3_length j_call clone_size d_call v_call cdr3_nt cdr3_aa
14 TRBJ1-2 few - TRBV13 TGTGCCAGCAGCCAACGTGGGAGGCCCGTTGGCTACACCTTC CASSQRGRPVGYTF
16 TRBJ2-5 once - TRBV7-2 TGTGCCAGCACCGCGGGGTGGGGCGGGAACCAAGAGACCCAGTACTTC CASTAGWGGNQETQYF
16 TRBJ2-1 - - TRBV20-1 TGCAGTGCTAGGGGGGGATTGGTAGCGGATTACAATGAGCAGTTCTTC CSARGGLVADYNEQFF
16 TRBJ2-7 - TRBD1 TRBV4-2 TGTGCCATCGGCCCCGCCGGGACAGGGAGAGTACGCGAGCAGTACTTC CAIGPAGTGRVREQYF
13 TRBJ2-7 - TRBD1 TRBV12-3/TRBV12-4 TGTGCCAGCAGTCGCGGACAGGAGTACGAGCAGTACTTC CASSRGQEYEQYF
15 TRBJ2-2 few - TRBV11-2 TGTGCCAGCAGCTTAGGACAGGCAGAGACCGGGGAGCTGTTTTTT CASSLGQAETGELFF
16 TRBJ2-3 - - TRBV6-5 TGTGCCAGCAGTTACTCGTGGGTAGCAGGAGAGGGTACGCAGTATTTT CASSYSWVAGEGTQYF
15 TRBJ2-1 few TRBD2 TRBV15 TGTGCCACCAGCAGAGAAAGCGGGGGGAGTAATGAGCAGTTCTTC CATSRESGGSNEQFF
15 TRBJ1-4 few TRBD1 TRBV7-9 TGTGCCAGCAGCTTCCTACAGGGGGTGGATGAAAAACTGTTTTTT CASSFLQGVDEKLFF
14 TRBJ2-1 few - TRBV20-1 TGCAGTGCTAACACCGGGCACCTAAACAATGAGCAGTTCTTC CSANTGHLNNEQFF
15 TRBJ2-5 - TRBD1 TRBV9 TGTGCCAGCAGCGTAGAGGGACAGTTCCAAGAGACCCAGTACTTC CASSVEGQFQETQYF
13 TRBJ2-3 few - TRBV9 TGTGCCGGGGGGGCTCTTAGCACAGATACGCAGTATTTT CAGGALSTDTQYF
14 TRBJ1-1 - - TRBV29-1 TGCAGCGTTGGAGCAGGGATAGAGAACACTGAAGCTTTCTTT CSVGAGIENTEAFF
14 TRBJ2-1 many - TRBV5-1 TGCGCCAGCAGCTCTACGGCCGGAAACAATGAGCAGTTCTTC CASSSTAGNNEQFF
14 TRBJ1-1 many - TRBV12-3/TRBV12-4 TGTGCCAGCAGACTCCCCCCGGGTCCCACTGAAGCTTTCTTT CASRLPPGPTEAFF
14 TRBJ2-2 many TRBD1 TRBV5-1 TGCGCCAGCAGCGTGGGACAGGGCGCCGGGGAGCTGTTTTTT CASSVGQGAGELFF
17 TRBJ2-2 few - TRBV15 TGTGCCACCAGCAGAGGATCCGGCAGGGGTAACACCGGGGAGCTGTTTTTT CATSRGSGRGNTGELFF
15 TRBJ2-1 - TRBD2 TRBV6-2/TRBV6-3 TGTGCCAGCAGCGGAGCGGGGGGGGGATACAATGAGCAGTTCTTC CASSGAGGGYNEQFF
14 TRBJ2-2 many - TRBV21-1 TGTGCCTCCACCTTAGGGCGCGGAGACGGGGAGCTGTTTTTT CASTLGRGDGELFF
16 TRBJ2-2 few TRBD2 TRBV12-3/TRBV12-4 TGTGCCAGCAGTTCCCACCCCGGGACTAGATCCGGGGAGCTGTTTTTT CASSSHPGTRSGELFF
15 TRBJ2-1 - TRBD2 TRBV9 TGTGCCAGCAGCGTTAGCGGGAGGGAAAACGATGAGCAGTTCTTC CASSVSGRENDEQFF
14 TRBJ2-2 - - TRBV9 TGTGCCAGCAGCGTAGACAGGGATTGGGGGGAGCTGTTTTTT CASSVDRDWGELFF
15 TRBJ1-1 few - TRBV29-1 TGCAGCGTCGGGGGGGGTGCGGCTGAGCACACTGAAGCTTTCTTT CSVGGGAAEHTEAFF
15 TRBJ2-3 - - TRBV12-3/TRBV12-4 TGTGCCAGCAGTTTAGGGCTAGATCTCACAGATACGCAGTATTTT CASSLGLDLTDTQYF
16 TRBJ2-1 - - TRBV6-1 TGTGCCAGCAGTGACCACCGTAGTTACTCCTACAATGAGCAGTTCTTC CASSDHRSYSYNEQFF
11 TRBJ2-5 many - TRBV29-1 TGCAGCGTTGTGCCCCAAGAGACCCAGTACTTC CSVVPQETQYF
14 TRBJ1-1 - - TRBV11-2 TGTGCCAGCAGCTTACTTGAGGGTACCACTGAAGCTTTCTTT CASSLLEGTTEAFF
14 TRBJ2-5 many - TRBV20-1 TGCAGTGCTAGACCCTCGGGGGGCAGAGAGACCCAGTACTTC CSARPSGGRETQYF
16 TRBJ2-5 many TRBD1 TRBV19 TGTGCCAGTAGTCCGGGGACAGATCCGCTTCGGGAGACCCAGTACTTC CASSPGTDPLRETQYF
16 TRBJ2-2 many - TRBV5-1 TGCGCCAGCAGCTTGGAGGGACGGACGACCACCGGGGAGCTGTTTTTT CASSLEGRTTTGELFF
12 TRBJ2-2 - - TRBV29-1 TGCAGCGCAAAGTGGAAATCCGGGGAGCTGTTTTTT CSAKWKSGELFF
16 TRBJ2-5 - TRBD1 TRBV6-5 TGTGCCAGCAGTTTCCTTAAATTGACAGGGAAAGAGACCCAGTACTTC CASSFLKLTGKETQYF
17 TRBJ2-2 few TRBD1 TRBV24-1 TGTGCCACCACGGAGGGACAGGGGAGGCGGGGCACCGGGGAGCTGTTTTTT CATTEGQGRRGTGELFF
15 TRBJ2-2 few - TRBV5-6 TGTGCCAGCAGCTTCGGGACAAGCGCAACCGGGGAGCTGTTTTTT CASSFGTSATGELFF
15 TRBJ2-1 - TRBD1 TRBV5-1 TGCGCCAGCAGCCAAGAGGGACAGTTTTACAATGAGCAGTTCTTC CASSQEGQFYNEQFF